This TCR beta chain was identified during a study of blood T cell repertoires in COVID-19. Overall study: Donors in the United States, Italy and Spain gave samples during acute or convalescent COVID-19.

Per the study methods: Reference gene primer amplification in the assay estimated nucleated cell counts. Here immunoSEQ multiplex PCR was the method, and the copy in TCRdb shows in-frame clones only, minus some. V, J and clone size are those of that table, while D and trimming were read from the DNA. Of about 150,000 clones in the sample, about 78% are singletons; the top ten hold approximately 10%. The germline V gene has CDR1 MDHEN and CDR2 SYDVKM. The J segment lost 0 bases and the V segment lost 4 bases, leaving 5 bases of the junction unmatched. The CDR3 has 17 amino acids. Sequenced material: peripheral blood. The rearrangement links TRBV28 to TRBJ1-6; TRBD1 matches 8 bases. The TCR originated in a man aged 60 to 69 who had recovered from COVID-19. CDR3 in DNA: TGTGCCAGCAGTTCACCTCAGGGGGCCTCCTATAATTCACCCCTCCACTTT. This translates into CASSSPQGASYNSPLHF.